What follows are 31 T cell receptor beta chains derived from one specimen sequenced in a study of shared clonotypes between healthy human individuals. Some clones are missing from TCRdb's copy, which holds only in-frame ones; the method was immunoSEQ multiplex PCR. The repertoire holds under 550,000 clones, 90% to 97% seen once, with under 0.06% in the top ten. Sequencing input: naive CD4+ T cells sorted from blood. The subset is: CD45RA+ positively selected. These receptors were obtained from a woman aged 25 to 39 in good health.

V usage is TRBV20-1 and J usage is TRBJ2-3; D gene unclear. V lost 4 bases to trimming and J lost 7 bases, with 9 bases between them. The CDR3 totals 11 residues. Germline V gene data show CDR1 as DFQATT and CDR2 as SNEGSKA (reference sequence). Here the CDR3 reads CSATGPNTQYF. CDR3 sequence (DNA): TGCAGTGCTACAGGACCAAATACGCAGTATTTT.

CDR3 protein: CAISEASRSGTDTQYF. The CDR3, as DNA: TGTGCCATCAGTGAGGCCTCTAGGTCTGGCACAGATACGCAGTATTTT. This sequence joins TRBV10-3 and TRBJ2-3; no reliable D call. V was clipped by 2 bases and J by 1 base, with 13 bases between them. Germline CDR1 is ENHRY and CDR2 is SYGVKD. This CDR3 spans 16 amino acids.

The rearrangement links TRBV15 to TRBJ2-1, with TRBD2 matching 12 bases. Germline CDR1 is LNHNV and CDR2 is YYDKDF (reference sequence). Losses at the gene ends were 3 bases for V and 9 bases for J; bases not matched to a gene: 12. The CDR3 covers 17 residues. CDR3 residues: CATSSSPGLAGRGEQFF. For the CDR3, the DNA is TGTGCCACCAGCAGCTCCCCGGGACTAGCGGGCAGGGGTGAGCAGTTCTTC.

The chain has TRBV2 and TRBJ1-1, with D unresolved. The germline V gene encodes CDR1 SNHLY and CDR2 FYNNEI. The length of the CDR3 is 14 residues. The ends were cut back, 6 bases at V and 5 bases at J, with 16 bases in the middle. DNA for the CDR3: TGTGCCAGCAGAGTGTTGCGGGAGAGAACTGAAGCTTTCTTT. It translates to CASRVLRERTEAFF.

CDR3 sequence (DNA): TGCGCCAGCAGTAGCGGGATGGTCGTCGATGAGCAGTTCTTC. Protein: CASSSGMVVDEQFF. The chain employs TRBV10-1 and TRBJ2-1; 7 bases are shared with TRBD2. With 5 bases clipped from V and 8 bases from J, the junction kept 9 bases outside the gene matches. Germline loops: CDR1 WNHNN, CDR2 SYGVQD (reference sequence). The CDR3 extends over 14 amino acids.

This clone came up once. The chain has TRBV2 and TRBJ2-7; TRBD1 agrees at 7 bases. The CDR3 has 15 amino acids. Germline V lookup: CDR1 SNHLY, CDR2 FYNNEI. J gave up 5 bases and V 6 bases, and 13 bases lay outside the gene matches. The CDR3 loop is CASSNRQGLQDEQYF. The CDR3 DNA reads TGTGCCAGCAGCAACAGACAGGGCCTACAGGACGAGCAGTACTTC.

This clone was seen just once. The chain couples TRBV5-5 to TRBJ2-3, with 15 bases that match TRBD2. The germline V gene encodes CDR1 SGHKS and CDR2 YYEKEE (reference sequence). The V and J ends lost 2 bases and 0 bases, in that order; junction bases with no gene match: 7. The length of the CDR3 is 19 residues. CDR3 nucleotide sequence: TGTGCCAGCAGCTTCTACACCGGGACTAGCGGGAGGAGCACAGATACGCAGTATTTT. Residues: CASSFYTGTSGRSTDTQYF.

V is TRBV5-1 and J is TRBJ1-2; D remains unclear. The CDR3 loop spans 15 amino acids. CDR1 is SGHRS, CDR2 YFSETQ, per germline. V lost 1 base, J lost 2 bases, and 12 bases lay in between. The CDR3 here is CASSLNPGKNYGYTF. CDR3 nucleotide sequence: TGCGCCAGCAGCTTGAATCCGGGGAAGAACTATGGCTACACCTTC.

The genes are TRBV5-8 and TRBJ1-1, with D unclear. The CDR3 contains 17 residues. Germline values: CDR1 SGHTS, CDR2 YDEGEE. V was pared by 2 bases and J by 0 bases, with 17 bases between. The CDR3 reads CASSFGSTGSMNTEAFF. The DNA of the CDR3 is TGTGCCAGCAGCTTCGGGTCGACCGGGTCCATGAACACTGAAGCTTTCTTT.

The chain uses TRBV30 and TRBJ2-6, with D possibly being TRBD1 (5 bases). V was clipped by 0 bases and J by 2 bases, with 5 bases between them. Germline loops: CDR1 GTSNPN, CDR2 SVGIG (reference sequence). The CDR3 totals 14 residues. CDR3 nucleotide sequence: TGTGCCTGGAGTGTGGGGCCTGGGGCCAACGTCCTGACTTTC. Translation gives CAWSVGPGANVLTF. Full variable domain (outside the CDR3, taken from reference TRBV30 and TRBJ2-6): SQTIHQWPATLVQPVGSPLSLECTVEGTSNPNLYWYRQAAGRGLQLLFYSVGIGQISSEVPQNLSASRPQDRQFILSSKKLLLSDSGFYLCAWSVGPGANVLTFGAGSRLTVL.

The chain uses TRBV6-6 and TRBJ1-2; 7 nucleotides align to TRBD1. Germline assignment: CDR1 MNHNY and CDR2 SVGAGI (reference sequence). The CDR3 runs to 13 residues. After removal of 7 bases from V and 4 bases from J, the junction contained 6 bases not matched to a gene. CDR3 in amino acids: CASTDRDSYGYTF. The CDR3 region has the DNA TGTGCCAGCACGGACCGGGACAGCTATGGCTACACCTTC.

The chain couples TRBV18 to TRBJ2-5, with D unresolved. Per germline, CDR1 KGHSH and CDR2 LQKENI. V was pared by 4 bases and J by 4 bases, with 4 bases between. This CDR3 has 11 amino acids. Written as DNA, the CDR3 is TGTGCCAGCTCACATACAGAGACCCAGTACTTC. Translation: CASSHTETQYF. Supplemented by reference TRBV18 and TRBJ2-5, the full variable domain reads NAGVMQNPRHLVRRRGQEARLRCSPMKGHSHVYWYRQLPEEGLKFMVYLQKENIIDESGMPKERFSAEFPKEGPSILRIQQVVRGDSAAYFCASSHTETQYFGPGTRLLVL.

The chain is built from TRBV18 and TRBJ2-1, with TRBD1 matching 7 bases. Germline trimming cut 0 bases from V and 2 bases from J; bases unmatched to any gene: 1. This CDR3 contains 15 residues. CDR1 is KGHSH and CDR2 is LQKENI in the germline V gene. CDR3 region: CASSPPGQTYNEQFF. The CDR3 DNA is TGTGCCAGCTCACCACCGGGACAGACCTACAATGAGCAGTTCTTC.

The CDR3 loop reads CASYGRSSTGELFF. In nucleotides, the CDR3 is TGTGCCAGTTACGGACGGTCGAGTACCGGGGAGCTGTTTTTT. J is TRBJ2-2 and V is TRBV18; no definite D call. Looked up from germline, CDR1 is KGHSH and CDR2 is LQKENI. V lost 9 bases to trimming and J lost 5 bases, with 16 bases between them. The CDR3 totals 14 residues.

The chain joins TRBV23-1 to TRBJ1-4; a weak D match, TRBD1 (6 bases). TRBV23-1 falls under the ORF class, with uncertain function. V was pared by 5 bases and J by 8 bases, with 18 bases between. The CDR3 is made up of 15 amino acids. The CDR3 region is CASSNRKGVGEKLFF. CDR3 sequence (DNA): TGCGCCAGCAGTAACCGTAAGGGGGTCGGCGAAAAACTGTTTTTT.

The table lists this clone with a count of one. The genes are TRBV5-6 and TRBJ1-2; D possibly corresponds to TRBD1 (5 bases). CDR3 length equals 14 residues. V lost 4 bases, J lost 5 bases, and 15 bases lay in between. CDR1 and CDR2 from the germline V gene are SGHDT and YYEEEE. The CDR3 protein is CASSTVDSGYGYTF. CDR3 nucleotide sequence: TGTGCCAGCAGCACAGTCGATTCAGGGTATGGCTACACCTTC.

The CDR3, as DNA: TGTGCCTGGAGTGAGGCCCGGCCTAGCAATCAGCCCCAGCATTTT. This sequence encodes CAWSEARPSNQPQHF. The rearrangement uses TRBV30 and TRBJ1-5; D gene uncertain. Germline values: CDR1 GTSNPN, CDR2 SVGIG (reference sequence). V shed 1 base and J shed 0 bases, with 10 bases lying between them. The CDR3 length is 15 residues.

The chain joins TRBV28 to TRBJ2-2; 14 positions match TRBD2. Trimming at V came to 7 bases and at J to 4 bases, leaving 14 bases not matched to a gene. This CDR3 is 19 amino acids long. Germline lookup yields CDR1 MDHEN and CDR2 SYDVKM. The CDR3: CASTTYGTSGRRRTGELFF. Written as DNA, the CDR3 is TGTGCCAGCACCACCTATGGGACTAGCGGGAGACGGCGCACCGGGGAGCTGTTTTTT.

This chain uses TRBV7-2 with TRBJ1-1; D is unresolved. The germline V and J ends were trimmed by 1 base and 3 bases, with 6 bases remaining between them. The V gene's germline CDR1 is SGHTA and CDR2 FQGNSA. This CDR3 has 13 amino acids. The CDR3 DNA sequence: TGTGCCAGCAGCTTAGTATTGGACACTGAAGCTTTCTTT. As protein: CASSLVLDTEAFF.

V gene TRBV11-2 combines with J gene TRBJ2-7, with D possibly TRBD1 on 6 matching bases. This CDR3 has 18 amino acids. V was shortened by 0 bases and J by 2 bases, with 20 bases between the two germline ends. CDR1 and CDR2 from the germline V gene are SGHAT and FQNNGV. CDR3 in amino acids: CASSLDRGVSFFAYEQYF. The CDR3 DNA reads TGTGCCAGCAGCTTAGACAGGGGTGTCAGCTTCTTTGCCTACGAGCAGTACTTC.

This rearrangement joins TRBV7-9 to TRBJ1-5, with D uncertain. The V and J ends lost 4 bases and 4 bases respectively, with 11 bases between them. The CDR3 spans 14 residues. Germline V CDR1 and CDR2: SEHNR, FQNEAQ (reference sequence). CDR3 sequence: CASSSTGRNQPQHF. The DNA for the CDR3 is TGTGCCAGCAGCTCTACGGGCAGAAATCAGCCCCAGCATTTT.

This chain's CDR3 is CASSEAGTGSTEAFF. The CDR3 bases are TGTGCCAGCAGTGAAGCAGGGACAGGCTCGACTGAAGCTTTCTTT. The chain uses TRBV6-1 and TRBJ1-1; 8 bases align to TRBD1. With 0 bases clipped from V and 5 bases from J, the junction kept 5 bases outside the gene matches. Looked up from germline, CDR1 is MNHNS and CDR2 is SASEGT. CDR3 length equals 15 residues.

The J gene is TRBJ2-7, the V gene TRBV18, with 9 bases that match TRBD2. V gave up 1 base and J gave up 9 bases; unmatched junction bases: 7. Germline CDR1 and CDR2: KGHSH and LQKENI. The CDR3 runs 14 residues. CDR3 DNA sequence: TGTGCCAGCTCACCACTAGCGGGGGAAGGCCGGCAGTACTTC. Protein sequence: CASSPLAGEGRQYF.

This sequence joins TRBV5-4 and TRBJ2-7, with 12 bases identical to TRBD2. Trimming took 4 bases from V and 0 from J; bases not matched to a gene: 8. CDR1 and CDR2 from the germline V gene are SGHNT and YYREEE (reference sequence). This CDR3 comprises 17 residues. CDR3 bases: TGTGCCAGCAGCAGAGGGACTAGCGGGTCCATCTCCTACGAGCAGTACTTC. Translating gives CASSRGTSGSISYEQYF.

The chain recombines TRBV7-9 with TRBJ2-7, with no clear D. V was cut by 2 bases and J by 10 bases, with 18 bases left in between. This CDR3 has 14 residues. CDR1 and CDR2 (germline): SEHNR, FQNEAQ (reference sequence). The chain's CDR3 is CASSLSAVVVKQYF. CDR3 bases: TGTGCCAGCAGCTTAAGCGCGGTGGTGGTGAAACAGTACTTC.

A word on this clone: The junction departs from the called germline gene at one end, perhaps through a read error. J is TRBJ2-1 and V is TRBV19, with D unclear. Germline CDR1 reads LNHDA; CDR2 reads SQIVND (reference sequence). CDR3 length: 12 amino acids. CDR3 nucleotides: TGTGCCAGTAGTACCCCCTACAGTGAGCAGTTCTTC. It translates to CASSTPYSEQFF. The full variable domain, its missing parts supplied by reference TRBV19 and TRBJ2-1, is DGGITQSPKYLFRKEGQNVTLSCEQNLNHDAMYWYRQDPGQGLRLIYYSQIVNDFQKGDIAEGYSVSREKKESFPLTVTSAQKNPTAFYLCASSTPYSEQFFGPGTRLTVL.

In the case of this clone: The sample holds other DNA sequences that translate to the same CDR3. The V gene is TRBV29-1, the J gene TRBJ2-7, with 13 positions matching TRBD2. The CDR3 extends over 13 amino acids. The J segment lost 3 bases and the V segment lost 4 bases, leaving 0 bases of the junction unmatched. Germline lookup yields CDR1 SQVTM and CDR2 ANQGSEA. The DNA of the CDR3 is TGCAGCGTTGGGACTAGCGGGAGCTACGAGCAGTACTTC. It translates to CSVGTSGSYEQYF.

The rearrangement uses TRBV6-1 and TRBJ2-7; TRBD2 agrees at 9 bases. In germline, CDR1 is MNHNS, CDR2 SASEGT. The CDR3 extends over 12 amino acids. V lost 8 bases, J lost 7 bases, and 6 bases stayed unmatched. CDR3: CASGASGIEQYF. CDR3 DNA: TGTGCCAGCGGTGCTAGCGGGATTGAGCAGTACTTC.

Only one count was recorded for this clone. The genes are TRBV28 and TRBJ1-4; D unresolved. Per the germline V gene, CDR1 is MDHEN and CDR2 is SYDVKM. The CDR3 has 14 amino acids. Trimming pared 6 bases from V and 5 bases from J, leaving 13 bases between. CDR3 protein: CASSLGDRNEKLFF. The CDR3 nucleotides are TGTGCCAGCAGCCTTGGGGATCGGAATGAAAAACTGTTTTTT.

The V and J genes are TRBV15 and TRBJ1-3; D is undetermined. CDR1 and CDR2 (germline): LNHNV, YYDKDF (reference sequence). The CDR3 has 19 residues. V lost 4 bases, J lost 4 bases, and 26 bases lay in between. The CDR3 sequence: CATSTQITETWIAGNTIYF. The CDR3 coding sequence is TGTGCCACCAGCACCCAGATTACAGAGACTTGGATTGCGGGAAACACCATATATTTT.

The chain uses TRBV6-4 and TRBJ1-1; no clear D. CDR1 is MRHNA, CDR2 SNTAGT, per germline. Trimming took off 5 bases at V and 2 bases at J, with 9 bases between the two ends. There are 13 residues in the CDR3. The CDR3 nucleotides read TGTGCCAGCAGTCCTTACAGTAACACTGAAGCTTTCTTT. It encodes CASSPYSNTEAFF.